This TCR beta chain was captured by sequencing in a study of cytomegalovirus exposure and HLA in healthy donors. The PCR employed 60 Vbeta primers together with 13 Jbeta primers. Original methodology: Later work found roughly 80 million unique TCR beta chains, with some 11 million shared. Assay: immunoSEQ multiplex PCR; the TCRdb copy retains only in-frame clones and omits some. V and J calls and clone size are given by that table; D and trimming were obtained from the DNA. The sample carries 150,000 to 180,000 clones, around 72% recorded once. Healthy individuals who donated bone marrow served as the donors. Per the germline V gene, CDR1 is SGHDN and CDR2 is FVKESK. V shed 4 bases and J shed 4 bases, with 16 bases lying between them. CDR3 length equals 15 residues. General study points: Specific recognition of CMV antigens was confirmed in vitro for a few chains (all CMV-associated). A later analysis appeared to link common viral pathogens to several of the most significant clusters.

On this clone itself: Its antigen is not known.

The clonotype originates from a man younger than 30 in good health and CMV-seronegative. The chain employs TRBV14 and TRBJ1-2, with D unresolved. Sequencing input: PBMCs. CDR3 sequence (DNA): TGTGCCAGCAGCCGCCTCGGAGGTGGTGCCTATGGCTACACCTTC. It encodes CASSRLGGGAYGYTF.